This TCR beta chain was found in a study of sequential checkpoint blockade in melanoma. Across the study: Patients were randomized 1:1 to nivolumab-then-ipilimumab or ipilimumab-then-nivolumab first-line.

In this sample, this clone turned up a few times. Germline V gene data show CDR1 as MGHRA and CDR2 as YSYEKL. Trimming shortened V by 0 bases and J by 0 bases, and 9 bases separated the two germline ends. This CDR3 has 15 amino acids. Treatment denoted: randomized to nivolumab then ipilimumab (arm A) or the reverse (arm B). None of the patients previously received DNA-damaging chemotherapy. Using immunoSEQ multiplex PCR, the repertoire was profiled, and TCRdb retains in-frame clones only, with some absent. The table has under 20,000 clones, under 75% seen once. The sample consisted of CD8+ T cells sorted from blood (inferred from file names), taken from a patient given nivolumab and ipilimumab in sequence. The clonotype comes from a human donor with melanoma. The chain employs TRBV4-1 and TRBJ2-7; no clear D. CDR3 DNA sequence: TGCGCCAGCAGCCAAGATGAGGAAAGCTCCTACGAGCAGTACTTC. This codes for CASSQDEESSYEQYF.